Listed here are 31 T cell receptor beta chains from one sample, sequenced in a study of blood T cell repertoires in COVID-19. The repertoire was sequenced with immunoSEQ multiplex PCR; TCRdb's copy has only in-frame clones and lacks some. The data hold some 210,000 clones, with 81% observed a single time. The sequenced sample was PBMCs or T cells enriched from blood (not recorded which). These receptors all stem from a woman aged 45-65 years with acute COVID-19.

This clone was observed a handful of times. The rearrangement joins TRBV18 to TRBJ2-7; 7 nucleotides match TRBD1. With 3 bases clipped from V and 0 bases from J, the junction kept 8 bases outside the gene matches. This CDR3 contains 16 residues. CDR1 and CDR2 from the germline V gene are KGHSH and LQKENI. CDR3 in DNA: TGTGCCAGCTCACCGGGACAGCTGAGGAGCTCCTACGAGCAGTACTTC. Translated: CASSPGQLRSSYEQYF.

This clone has only one observation. V usage is TRBV18 and J usage is TRBJ1-1; tentative D call: TRBD1 (6 bases). CDR1 KGHSH and CDR2 LQKENI come from the germline V gene. The CDR3 spans 14 residues. V lost 3 bases and J 3 bases, leaving 11 bases between the germline ends. The CDR3 protein is CASSPGAGHTEAFF. As DNA, the CDR3 is TGTGCCAGCTCACCGGGGGCCGGGCACACTGAAGCTTTCTTT.

V gene TRBV28 combines with J gene TRBJ2-6; 7 bases line up with TRBD1. V lost 5 bases, J lost 2 bases, and 3 bases stayed unmatched. CDR1 MDHEN and CDR2 SYDVKM come from the germline V gene. This CDR3 contains 15 residues. The DNA of the CDR3 is TGTGCCAGCAGTGTCACAGGGGCTGGGGCCAACGTCCTGACTTTC. This encodes CASSVTGAGANVLTF. The complete variable domain, with remaining parts taken from reference TRBV28 and TRBJ2-6, reads DVKVTQSSRYLVKRTGEKVFLECVQDMDHENMFWYRQDPGLGLRLIYFSYDVKMKEKGDIPEGYSVSREKKERFSLILESASTNQTSMYLCASSVTGAGANVLTFGAGSRLTVL.

The chain joins TRBV5-6 to TRBJ1-3; unclear D gene. CDR3 length equals 16 residues. V lost 0 bases to trimming and J lost 0 bases, with 10 bases between them. Germline-derived CDR1 and CDR2 are SGHDT and YYEEEE. The CDR3 sequence: CASSLGPASSGNTIYF. Here the CDR3 DNA reads TGTGCCAGCAGCTTGGGGCCAGCGAGCTCTGGAAACACCATATATTTT.

The chain employs TRBV5-1 and TRBJ1-2, with TRBD1 identical over 10 bases. Germline CDR1 reads SGHRS; CDR2 reads YFSETQ. V was pared by 0 bases and J by 6 bases, with 2 bases of the junction left unmatched. The CDR3 totals 14 residues. The CDR3 protein is CASSLGQGADGYTF. The CDR3 DNA reads as TGCGCCAGCAGCTTGGGACAGGGGGCCGATGGCTACACCTTC.

The sample holds a few counts of this clone. For the CDR3, the DNA is TGCGCCAGCAGCTTGGCAGGACAGGGCGGCACAGATACGCAGTATTTT. Residues: CASSLAGQGGTDTQYF. The J gene is TRBJ2-3, the V gene TRBV5-1, with 8 bases matching TRBD1. Per germline, CDR1 SGHRS and CDR2 YFSETQ. Losses at the gene ends were 0 bases for V and 1 base for J; bases not matched to a gene: 4. This CDR3 comprises 16 residues.

The gene calls are TRBV2 and TRBJ1-5, with 8 bases that match TRBD1. The germline gives CDR1 SNHLY, CDR2 FYNNEI. This CDR3 is built from 14 residues. The V gene end was trimmed by 6 bases and the J gene end by 9 bases; junction bases not matched to a gene: 10. CDR3 in DNA: TGTGCCAGCAGCGCGGACAGGGTGAATGCGCCCCAGCATTTT. As protein: CASSADRVNAPQHF. Looking up the rest from reference TRBV2 and TRBJ1-5 gives the full variable domain: EPEVTQTPSHQVTQMGQEVILRCVPISNHLYFYWYRQILGQKVEFLVSFYNNEISEKSEIFDDQFSVERPDGSNFTLKIRSTKLEDSAMYFCASSADRVNAPQHFGDGTRLSIL.

This chain connects TRBV12-3 or TRBV12-4 to TRBJ1-1, with D tentatively TRBD1 (6 bases). This CDR3 region has 13 residues. Trimming stripped 7 bases from V and 12 bases from J, with 21 bases between. CDR3 bases: TGTGCCAGCATTCTGGGGAACAGGGCTGAGCCTTTCTTT. Encoded protein: CASILGNRAEPFF.

The CDR3 DNA reads as TGTGCCAGCAGTCCCGACGGGGTGGTGCGGACTGAAGCTTTCTTT. Protein: CASSPDGVVRTEAFF. The chain links TRBV11-3 to TRBJ1-1; D unclear. Trimming shortened V by 6 bases and J by 5 bases, and 19 bases separated the two germline ends. Germline CDR1 reads SGHNT; CDR2 reads YENEEA. The CDR3 is made up of 15 amino acids.

The chain joins TRBV7-8 to TRBJ2-3; perhaps TRBD1 as D (6 bases). V lost 7 bases and J 3 bases, leaving 11 bases between the germline ends. CDR1 SGHVS and CDR2 FQNEAQ come from the germline V gene. This CDR3 region has 13 residues. DNA of the CDR3: TGTGCCAGCACCCCAGGGACAACAGATACGCAGTATTTT. Its translation is CASTPGTTDTQYF.

As for this clone: A much larger clone lies one base from this, so it may be a read error. This rearrangement joins TRBV5-4 to TRBJ2-5; 9 positions match TRBD1. Germline values: CDR1 SGHNT, CDR2 YYREEE (reference sequence). The length of the CDR3 is 13 residues. CDR3 residues: CAGSWGQGETQYF. The CDR3 DNA reads TGTGCCGGCAGCTGGGGACAGGGAGAGACCCAGTACTTC.

This chain links TRBV7-2 with TRBJ2-3; D is perhaps TRBD2 (7 bases). The CDR3 sequence is 16 residues long. The germline V and J ends were trimmed by 8 bases and 5 bases, with 23 bases remaining between them. CDR1 and CDR2 (germline): SGHTA, FQGNSA. The CDR3 loop reads CASLMGGGPRLDTQYF. CDR3 nucleotides: TGTGCCAGCCTGATGGGGGGGGGCCCCCGGTTAGATACGCAGTATTTT.

V usage is TRBV30 and J usage is TRBJ1-1; possible D gene TRBD1, 5 bases. CDR1 is GTSNPN and CDR2 is SVGIG in the germline V gene (reference sequence). Between the trimmed V and J ends, which lost 3 bases and 11 bases, there was a span of 13 bases. The CDR3 totals 11 residues. The CDR3 nucleotides are TGTGCCTGGAGGTTCCCAGGGAATGCTTTCTTT. This codes for CAWRFPGNAFF.

The rearrangement uses TRBV7-9 and TRBJ1-4, with 7 positions matching TRBD1. Trimming took 6 bases from V and 0 from J; bases not matched to a gene: 7. The germline gives CDR1 SEHNR, CDR2 FQNEAQ (reference sequence). CDR3 length: 16 residues. CDR3 sequence reads: CASRQGILATNEKLFF. The CDR3 nucleotides read TGTGCCAGCAGACAGGGGATTCTTGCAACTAATGAAAAACTGTTTTTT.

This rearrangement joins TRBV4-3 to TRBJ2-2; 7 nucleotides match TRBD2. There are 15 residues in the CDR3. CDR1 is LGHNA, CDR2 YSLEER, per germline. The trim removed 10 bases at V and 2 bases at J, leaving 10 bases unmatched. The CDR3: CATSRGLSNTGELFF. In nucleotides, the CDR3 is TGCGCCACCTCCCGGGGACTAAGTAACACCGGGGAGCTGTTTTTT.

The chain is built from TRBV2 and TRBJ2-7; perhaps TRBD2 as D (6 bases). Trimming removed 2 bases from V and 7 bases from J, with 9 bases in between. CDR3 size: 12 residues. CDR1 is SNHLY and CDR2 is FYNNEI in the germline V gene. CDR3 amino acids: CASSEPGDEQYF. CDR3 in DNA: TGTGCCAGCAGTGAACCGGGGGATGAGCAGTACTTC.

This clone is a singleton in its sample. The chain carries TRBV29-1 and TRBJ1-4; D is unclear. Germline CDR1 SQVTM, CDR2 ANQGSEA. The CDR3 totals 16 residues. Deletions cut 0 bases from V and 0 bases from J, with 11 bases between. The CDR3: CSVEDIRTATNEKLFF. The CDR3 DNA is TGCAGCGTTGAAGATATCAGGACTGCAACTAATGAAAAACTGTTTTTT.

The chain employs TRBV4-1 and TRBJ2-2; D is possibly TRBD2 (5 bases). The CDR3 has 16 amino acids. V was cut by 1 base and J by 8 bases, with 17 bases left in between. Germline V gives CDR1 MGHRA, CDR2 YSYEKL. The CDR3 nucleotides are TGCGCCAGCAGCCAAGCTTCGAGGGTAGAGTTGGGGGAGCTGTTTTTT. It encodes CASSQASRVELGELFF.

This chain uses TRBV19 with TRBJ1-3; maybe TRBD1 (5 bases). Germline V gene data show CDR1 as LNHDA and CDR2 as SQIVND (reference sequence). The CDR3 loop spans 16 amino acids. V lost 5 bases and J 0 bases, leaving 14 bases between the germline ends. This CDR3 is CASSPKTANSGNTIYF. As DNA, the CDR3 is TGTGCCAGTAGTCCGAAGACAGCCAACTCTGGAAACACCATATATTTT.

Remarks on this clone: The sample carries other DNA sequences with the same CDR3. The chain carries TRBV9 and TRBJ2-7; 7 bases align to TRBD2. V was pared by 1 base and J by 3 bases, with 1 base of the junction left unmatched. Germline V gene lookup returns CDR1 SGDLS and CDR2 YYNGEE. This CDR3 is built from 13 residues. CDR3 protein: CASSVSGGYEQYF. The CDR3 coding sequence is TGTGCCAGCAGCGTATCGGGAGGCTACGAGCAGTACTTC.

This clone was recorded only once. J is TRBJ2-6 and V is TRBV7-8, with 7 bases matching TRBD2. V shed 5 bases and J 0 bases; nucleotides not matched to a gene: 16. Germline assignment: CDR1 SGHVS and CDR2 FQNEAQ. This CDR3 is built from 20 residues. The CDR3: CASSRDLWGGNFSGANVLTF. The DNA of the CDR3 is TGTGCCAGCAGCCGAGACCTTTGGGGGGGAAATTTCTCTGGGGCCAACGTCCTGACTTTC.

This clone occurred once. The gene calls are TRBV5-1 and TRBJ2-1; 7 bases map to TRBD2. The CDR3 length is 18 residues. V was clipped by 4 bases and J by 0 bases; unmatched bases: 13. CDR1 and CDR2 (germline): SGHRS, YFSETQ. CDR3 in amino acids: CASSQKASGLSSYNEQFF. In DNA, the CDR3 is TGCGCCAGCAGCCAGAAGGCTAGCGGACTTAGCTCCTACAATGAGCAGTTCTTC.

This chain connects TRBV6-5 to TRBJ2-7; 7 bases fit TRBD1. After removal of 5 bases from V and 6 bases from J, the junction contained 10 bases not matched to a gene. This CDR3 is built from 14 residues. Germline V lookup: CDR1 MNHEY, CDR2 SVGAGI. The CDR3 sequence: CASSPGTAKAEQYF. The CDR3 DNA sequence: TGTGCCAGCAGTCCGGGGACAGCGAAGGCCGAGCAGTACTTC.

The chain is built from TRBV29-1 and TRBJ1-2; D not resolved. This CDR3 is 15 amino acids long. V was pared by 1 base and J by 8 bases, with 20 bases between. In germline, CDR1 is SQVTM, CDR2 ANQGSEA. The DNA for the CDR3 is TGCAGCGTTGAAGGGGTCTTAGGGCGGGTAACGGGCTACACCTTC. Its protein is CSVEGVLGRVTGYTF.

V usage is TRBV7-2 and J usage is TRBJ2-3; TRBD2 matches at 14 bases. Germline-derived CDR1 and CDR2 are SGHTA and FQGNSA. J lost 5 bases, V lost 5 bases, and 9 bases had no gene match. This CDR3 has 17 amino acids. CDR3 DNA sequence: TGTGCCAGCAGCAGATCGACTAGCGGGGGGGGCGGAGATACGCAGTATTTT. This translates into CASSRSTSGGGGDTQYF.

The rearrangement links TRBV4-1 to TRBJ1-5; D may be TRBD1 (5 bases). Per germline, CDR1 MGHRA and CDR2 YSYEKL. Deletions cut 4 bases from V and 2 bases from J, with 21 bases between. The CDR3 is made up of 18 amino acids. CDR3 residues: CASSRDSSGGSGNQPQHF. CDR3 bases: TGCGCCAGCAGCCGCGATTCCTCGGGGGGGTCGGGCAATCAGCCCCAGCATTTT.

This sequence joins TRBV21-1 and TRBJ1-1. TRBV21-1 is a pseudogene segment. The CDR3 runs 17 residues. The CDR3 nucleotides read TGTGCCAGCAGCAATGACGGCGGAGACTACATGAACACTGAAGCTTTCTTT. Amino acids: CASSNDGGDYMNTEAFF.

The rearrangement links TRBV9 to TRBJ2-1; 12 bases are a match to TRBD2. V lost 0 bases, J lost 0 bases, and 4 bases stayed unmatched. Germline V gene lookup returns CDR1 SGDLS and CDR2 YYNGEE. The length of the CDR3 is 18 residues. CDR3 sequence reads: CASSVEPTSGSSYNEQFF. The CDR3 DNA reads TGTGCCAGCAGCGTAGAGCCGACTAGCGGGAGCTCCTACAATGAGCAGTTCTTC.

The chain links TRBV7-3 to TRBJ2-1; TRBD2 aligns across 9 bases. Germline assignment: CDR1 SGHTA and CDR2 FQGTGA. The V segment lost 4 bases and the J segment 3 bases; nucleotides outside the gene matches: 10. The CDR3 is 17 residues long. The CDR3 DNA sequence: TGTGCCAGCAGCTCCAAGGGTAGCGGGAGAAACTACAATGAGCAGTTCTTC. This translates into CASSSKGSGRNYNEQFF.

The chain has TRBV7-7 and TRBJ2-7; D not certain. The CDR3 contains 8 residues. Germline CDR1 SSHAT, CDR2 FNYEAQ (reference sequence). Trimming removed 8 bases at V and 7 bases at J, with 3 bases between. This CDR3 is CASLEQYF. Here the CDR3 DNA reads TGTGCCAGCCTGGAGCAGTACTTC.

This clone showed up just once. The chain carries TRBV27 and TRBJ2-2; 7 bases are shared with TRBD1. With V trimmed by 2 bases and J by 1 base, 1 base remained unmatched. There are 15 residues in the CDR3. Germline CDR1 and CDR2: MNHEY and SMNVEV (reference sequence). CDR3 coding DNA: TGTGCCAGCAGTTTAAGACAGGGGAACACCGGGGAGCTGTTTTTT. This encodes CASSLRQGNTGELFF.